The sequence of this T cell receptor (beta chain) was determined in a study of blood T cell repertoires in COVID-19. At the level of the study: Acute-phase and convalescent COVID-19 samples originated in the United States, Italy and Spain. T cells, B-cell-depleted T cells, or PBMCs provided the cDNA or gDNA that served as material.

The germline V gene has CDR1 MDHEN and CDR2 SYDVKM. The CDR3 is made up of 13 amino acids. Trimming cost V 2 bases and J 3 bases; bases outside gene matches: 1. Original analysis: Amplification from reference gene primers served as the basis for estimated nucleated cell counts. Only in-frame clones appear in the TCRdb table, and some are missing; sequencing was by immunoSEQ multiplex PCR. That table supplies the V and J calls and clone size; D and trimming were determined from the DNA. Among roughly 57,000 clones listed, 65% to 85% were seen once. This chain links TRBV28 with TRBJ2-7; 7 bases are shared with TRBD1. The TCR originated in an older man with active or convalescent COVID-19. The sequenced material came from peripheral blood. The CDR3 bases are TGTGCCAGCAGTTTAGCAGGGGGCTACGAGCAGTACTTC. Translated, it gives CASSLAGGYEQYF.